These T cell receptor beta chains were read from a single sample in a study of T cell repertoires in cytomegalovirus infection. TCRdb analysed the reads with MiXCR anew, one entry per CDR3 protein. The sample contains roughly 570,000 distinct CDR3 sequences, under 45% of which appear only once. Their antigens remain unidentified. Material: cultured PBMCs, obtained from culture after CMV antigen stimulation. The receptors derive from a human donor in good health (CMV status not recorded). Some clones in this sample may be carry-over from other donors' samples. Both conserved end residues are part of each CDR3. The order of the fields is clone size, CDR3 length, D gene, V gene, J gene, CDR3 DNA, CDR3 protein. A D gene is named only where the DNA matches it firmly. A row's size may be missing; if present it is once, few, many or a size class.

abundance: few; len: 12; d_gene: .; v_gene: TRBV19; j_gene: TRBJ1-5; CDR3nt: TGTGCCAGTAGTATTTCCGATCAGCCCCAGCATTTT; CDR3aa: CASSISDQPQHF
abundance: .; len: 16; d_gene: .; v_gene: TRBV7-2; j_gene: TRBJ2-2; CDR3nt: TGTGCCAGCAGCTTAGGGTTCGGGGTAGCGGCCGGGGAGCTGTTTTTT; CDR3aa: CASSLGFGVAAGELFF
abundance: few; len: 17; d_gene: TRBD2; v_gene: TRBV4-1; j_gene: TRBJ2-3; CDR3nt: TGCGCCAGCAGCCAAGGATCAGCGGGGGGTGGCACAGATACGCAGTATTTT; CDR3aa: CASSQGSAGGGTDTQYF
abundance: many; len: 14; d_gene: .; v_gene: TRBV20-1; j_gene: TRBJ2-7; CDR3nt: TGCAGTGCTAGAGATAGGGGTAGTTCCTACGAGCAGTACTTC; CDR3aa: CSARDRGSSYEQYF
abundance: .; len: 14; d_gene: TRBD1; v_gene: TRBV3-1; j_gene: TRBJ2-7; CDR3nt: TGTGCCAGCAGCCATCTGACAGGGGGCTACGAGCAGTACTTC; CDR3aa: CASSHLTGGYEQYF
abundance: many; len: 15; d_gene: TRBD1; v_gene: TRBV7-8; j_gene: TRBJ2-5; CDR3nt: TGTGCCAGCGAAGCGTCCGGGACAGGGGGAGAGACCCAGTACTTC; CDR3aa: CASEASGTGGETQYF
abundance: few; len: 13; d_gene: .; v_gene: TRBV7-2; j_gene: TRBJ2-5; CDR3nt: TGTGCCAGCAGCACGGTCCCCGGCGGGACCCAGTACTTC; CDR3aa: CASSTVPGGTQYF
abundance: few; len: 14; d_gene: .; v_gene: TRBV7-2; j_gene: TRBJ2-5; CDR3nt: TGTGCCAGCAGCTTGACCACGGTACAAGAGACCCAGTACTTC; CDR3aa: CASSLTTVQETQYF
abundance: many; len: 17; d_gene: TRBD2; v_gene: TRBV7-2; j_gene: TRBJ2-1; CDR3nt: TGTGCCAGCAGCCAAGGTTTTGGGACTAGTCAATACAATGAGCAGTTCTTC; CDR3aa: CASSQGFGTSQYNEQFF
abundance: few; len: 13; d_gene: .; v_gene: TRBV20-1; j_gene: TRBJ1-1; CDR3nt: TGCAGTGCTAGAGAACTACGGACAGCAGAAGCTTTCTTT; CDR3aa: CSARELRTAEAFF
abundance: few; len: 14; d_gene: TRBD2; v_gene: TRBV20-1; j_gene: TRBJ2-5; CDR3nt: TGCAGTGCTAGCCCTTCTAGCGGGCAAGAGACCCAGTACTTC; CDR3aa: CSASPSSGQETQYF
abundance: .; len: 16; d_gene: .; v_gene: TRBV12-3/TRBV12-4; j_gene: TRBJ1-3; CDR3nt: TGTGCCAGCAGTTCGGGAGCCAGGGATTCGGGAAACACCATATATTTT; CDR3aa: CASSSGARDSGNTIYF
abundance: few; len: 14; d_gene: .; v_gene: TRBV7-2; j_gene: TRBJ2-1; CDR3nt: TGTGCCAGCAGCCCCCTAGCGACTAGAAATGAGCAGTTCTTC; CDR3aa: CASSPLATRNEQFF
abundance: .; len: 12; d_gene: .; v_gene: TRBV20-1; j_gene: TRBJ2-7; CDR3nt: TGCAGTGCTAGGGGGACATCCTACGAGCAGTACTTC; CDR3aa: CSARGTSYEQYF
abundance: once; len: 15; d_gene: TRBD2; v_gene: TRBV20-1; j_gene: TRBJ2-5; CDR3nt: TGCAGTGCTAGAAGTTACCGCGGGGGGGGACAGACCCAGTACTTC; CDR3aa: CSARSYRGGGQTQYF
abundance: few; len: 14; d_gene: .; v_gene: TRBV11-1; j_gene: TRBJ2-7; CDR3nt: TGTGCCAGCAGCCGCCCCCAGGGAATCTACGAGCAGTACTTC; CDR3aa: CASSRPQGIYEQYF
abundance: .; len: 16; d_gene: TRBD2; v_gene: TRBV7-6; j_gene: TRBJ2-3; CDR3nt: TGTGCCAGCAGCCGCCCAGCGGGAGGTGGTTCAGATACGCAGTATTTT; CDR3aa: CASSRPAGGGSDTQYF
abundance: .; len: 16; d_gene: TRBD1; v_gene: TRBV7-9; j_gene: TRBJ2-6; CDR3nt: TGTGCCAGCAGCTTCTGGACAGGGGAAGGGGCCAACGTCCTGACTTTC; CDR3aa: CASSFWTGEGANVLTF
abundance: few; len: 13; d_gene: .; v_gene: TRBV6-1; j_gene: TRBJ1-2; CDR3nt: TGTGCCAGCAGTGAAGGTGGGGGCTATGGCTACACCTTC; CDR3aa: CASSEGGGYGYTF
abundance: .; len: 17; d_gene: .; v_gene: TRBV7-6; j_gene: TRBJ2-7; CDR3nt: TGTGCCAGCACCCGGACGCCTAACTGGGACGGAGACTACGAGCAGTACTTC; CDR3aa: CASTRTPNWDGDYEQYF
abundance: .; len: 16; d_gene: TRBD2; v_gene: TRBV7-3; j_gene: TRBJ2-7; CDR3nt: TGTGCCAGCAGCTTAGTGGAGAGCGGGAGACGCCACGAGCAGTACTTC; CDR3aa: CASSLVESGRRHEQYF
abundance: .; len: 11; d_gene: .; v_gene: TRBV11-2; j_gene: TRBJ1-1; CDR3nt: TGTGCCAGCAGCTTCGAGGTTGAAGCTTTCTTT; CDR3aa: CASSFEVEAFF